This T cell receptor beta chain was retrieved from a study of CD8 T cells in Susac syndrome. Both CD4+ and CD8+ T cells were negatively isolated, and TEMRA cells underwent FACS enrichment. Random hexamers were used to reverse transcribe roughly 0.45 to 1 ug of RNA. TCRdb re-analysed the immunoSEQ multiplex PCR reads in MiXCR, keeping a single row per CDR3 protein. The sample shows 100,000 or so distinct CDR3 sequences, about 96% of them seen only once. Germline CDR1 is SQVTM and CDR2 is ANQGSEA. V lost 1 base to trimming and J lost 1 base, with 13 bases between them. There are 15 residues in the CDR3.

The receptor was derived from a human donor with Susac syndrome. The V and J genes are TRBV29-1 and TRBJ1-1, with D perhaps matching TRBD1 (5 bases). Sequencing was carried out using CD8+ T cells from PBMCs. The CDR3 sequence: CSVEGGGTRNTEAFF. In DNA form, the CDR3 reads TGCAGCGTTGAAGGGGGGGGGACTCGGAACACTGAAGCTTTCTTT.